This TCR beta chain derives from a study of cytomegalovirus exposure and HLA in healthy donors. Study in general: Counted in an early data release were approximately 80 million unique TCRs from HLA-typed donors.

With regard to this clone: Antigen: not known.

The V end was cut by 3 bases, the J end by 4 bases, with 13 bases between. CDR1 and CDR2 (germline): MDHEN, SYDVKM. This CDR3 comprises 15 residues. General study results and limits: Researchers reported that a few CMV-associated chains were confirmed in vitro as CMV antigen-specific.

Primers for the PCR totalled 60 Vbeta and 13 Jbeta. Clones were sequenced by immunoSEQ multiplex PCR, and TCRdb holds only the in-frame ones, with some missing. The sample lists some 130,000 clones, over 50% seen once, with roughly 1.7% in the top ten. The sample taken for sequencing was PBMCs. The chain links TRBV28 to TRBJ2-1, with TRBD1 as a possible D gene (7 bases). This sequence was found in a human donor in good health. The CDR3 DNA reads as TGTGCCAGCAGTTTGTGGCAGGGGGGATACAATGAGCAGTTCTTC. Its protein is CASSLWQGGYNEQFF.